Below, 3 T cell receptor beta chains from the same sample are listed, as sequenced in a study of graft-versus-host responses after intestinal transplantation. TCRdb's table, derived via immunoSEQ multiplex PCR, lists solely in-frame clones and lacks some. Here the sample spans 43,000 or so clones, about 95% being singletons. The material was PBMCs, obtained around 48 weeks after intestinal transplant. The source of these receptors is a human patient who received an intestinal transplant, so some T cells may come from the graft donor.

V is TRBV2 and J is TRBJ2-7; D is possibly TRBD1 (5 bases). V was shortened by 2 bases and J by 4 bases, with 12 bases between the two germline ends. The V gene's germline CDR1 is SNHLY and CDR2 FYNNEI. This CDR3 is built from 14 residues. In nucleotides, the CDR3 is TGTGCCAGCAGTGAACAGGGTGGCACATACGAGCAGTACTTC. Translated, it gives CASSEQGGTYEQYF.

The chain links TRBV14 to TRBJ1-3; unclear D gene. The V and J ends lost 2 bases and 13 bases respectively, with 15 bases between them. The CDR3 totals 13 residues. Germline CDR1 is SGHDN and CDR2 is FVKESK. The CDR3 sequence: CASSQFLETKIYF. The CDR3 DNA follows: TGTGCCAGCAGCCAATTCCTGGAAACAAAGATATATTTT.

This rearrangement joins TRBV19 to TRBJ1-6; D call uncertain. V was pared by 7 bases and J by 7 bases, with 11 bases between. This CDR3 has 13 residues. The V gene's germline CDR1 is LNHDA and CDR2 SQIVND (reference sequence). CDR3 coding DNA: TGTGCCAGTACCCGAGCCCGAAATTCACCCCTCCACTTT. This codes for CASTRARNSPLHF.